The rows below give T cell receptor beta chains drawn from one sample of a study of beta chain features in type 1 diabetes. The repertoire was sequenced with immunoSEQ multiplex PCR; TCRdb's copy has only in-frame clones and lacks some. The profile shows around 160,000 clones, about 50% of them singletons. The sequencing sample was made of Tregs from blood. All receptors derive from a man aged 18-30 years in good health. The CDR3 runs from the conserved cysteine through the conserved F or W. Each record gives: J gene, clone size, D gene, V gene, CDR3 length, CDR3 DNA, CDR3 protein. The D gene is left open where the match is weak. The listing skips clone size in some rows; elsewhere it reads once, few, many or a size class.

J gene: TRBJ2-5
clone size: NA
D gene: NA
V gene: TRBV18
CDR3 length: 14
CDR3 DNA: TGTGCCAGCTCGCCCGGGATTCCGGGGGAGACCCAGTACTTC
CDR3 protein: CASSPGIPGETQYF

J gene: TRBJ1-6
clone size: NA
D gene: TRBD1
V gene: TRBV28
CDR3 length: 15
CDR3 DNA: TGTGCCAGCAGAGCGGGACAGGGGGTTGGTTCACCCCTCCACTTT
CDR3 protein: CASRAGQGVGSPLHF

J gene: TRBJ1-4
clone size: NA
D gene: TRBD1
V gene: TRBV2
CDR3 length: 14
CDR3 DNA: TGTGCCAGCGACAGGGGTCTGTTTAATGAAAAACTGTTTTTT
CDR3 protein: CASDRGLFNEKLFF

J gene: TRBJ1-2
clone size: once
D gene: NA
V gene: TRBV7-9
CDR3 length: 14
CDR3 DNA: TGTGCCAGCAGCTTCCTCGCAGGGCTGTATGGCTACACCTTC
CDR3 protein: CASSFLAGLYGYTF

J gene: TRBJ1-6
clone size: NA
D gene: TRBD1
V gene: TRBV30
CDR3 length: 16
CDR3 DNA: TGTGCCTTCTCCGGGACAGGGGGCTCCTATAATTCACCCCTCCACTTT
CDR3 protein: CAFSGTGGSYNSPLHF

J gene: TRBJ2-2
clone size: few
D gene: NA
V gene: TRBV5-4
CDR3 length: 15
CDR3 DNA: TGTGCCAGCAGCCCCGGGACAACGAACACCGGGGAGCTGTTTTTT
CDR3 protein: CASSPGTTNTGELFF

J gene: TRBJ2-2
clone size: NA
D gene: TRBD2
V gene: TRBV5-1
CDR3 length: 16
CDR3 DNA: TGCGCCAGCAGCTTCGGGACTAGCGGGAGTTCTGGGGAGCTGTTTTTT
CDR3 protein: CASSFGTSGSSGELFF

J gene: TRBJ1-2
clone size: NA
D gene: NA
V gene: TRBV5-1
CDR3 length: 17
CDR3 DNA: TGCGCCAGCAGCCCGGGACGAAGCCTAGACAGGTTTAGAGGCTACACCTTC
CDR3 protein: CASSPGRSLDRFRGYTF

J gene: TRBJ2-2
clone size: NA
D gene: TRBD1
V gene: TRBV7-2
CDR3 length: 14
CDR3 DNA: TGTGCCAGCAGTGGACAGGGGAGTACCGTGGAGCTGTTTTTT
CDR3 protein: CASSGQGSTVELFF

J gene: TRBJ2-7
clone size: NA
D gene: NA
V gene: TRBV20-1
CDR3 length: 10
CDR3 DNA: TGCAGTGCTGGCCTAGGCGAGCAGTACTTC
CDR3 protein: CSAGLGEQYF

J gene: TRBJ2-7
clone size: few
D gene: TRBD2
V gene: TRBV29-1
CDR3 length: 12
CDR3 DNA: TGCAGCATAGGACTAGCGGGAGAAGAGCAGTACTTC
CDR3 protein: CSIGLAGEEQYF

J gene: TRBJ2-2
clone size: NA
D gene: TRBD1
V gene: TRBV4-3
CDR3 length: 15
CDR3 DNA: TGCGCCAGCAGCCGACAGGGTATCCAAGCCGGGGAGCTGTTTTTT
CDR3 protein: CASSRQGIQAGELFF

J gene: TRBJ2-7
clone size: NA
D gene: NA
V gene: TRBV7-9
CDR3 length: 15
CDR3 DNA: TGTGCCAGCAGCCCAGGGGCAGGGAGAATCAACGAGCAGTACTTC
CDR3 protein: CASSPGAGRINEQYF

J gene: TRBJ2-3
clone size: NA
D gene: TRBD1
V gene: TRBV2
CDR3 length: 13
CDR3 DNA: TGTGCCAAACTGGACAGGGGTACAGATACGCAGTATTTT
CDR3 protein: CAKLDRGTDTQYF

J gene: TRBJ1-3
clone size: few
D gene: NA
V gene: TRBV7-2
CDR3 length: 14
CDR3 DNA: TGTGCCAGCAGCCTACAGATCTCTGGAAACACCATATATTTT
CDR3 protein: CASSLQISGNTIYF

J gene: TRBJ2-7
clone size: NA
D gene: TRBD2
V gene: TRBV7-2
CDR3 length: 14
CDR3 DNA: TGTGCCAGCAGCCTAGGTAGCGGGTGGGGCGAGCAGTACTTC
CDR3 protein: CASSLGSGWGEQYF

J gene: TRBJ2-7
clone size: NA
D gene: NA
V gene: TRBV5-1
CDR3 length: 14
CDR3 DNA: TGCGCCAGCAGCCCAACAGGGGGGGACTACGAGCAGTACTTC
CDR3 protein: CASSPTGGDYEQYF

J gene: TRBJ2-7
clone size: few
D gene: NA
V gene: TRBV6-1
CDR3 length: 12
CDR3 DNA: TGTGCCAGCAGTGAACAAAACTACGAGCAGTACTTC
CDR3 protein: CASSEQNYEQYF

J gene: TRBJ2-7
clone size: NA
D gene: NA
V gene: TRBV6-6
CDR3 length: 15
CDR3 DNA: TGTGCCAGCAGAACTCAGACAGGCGGCTCGAGCGAGCAGTACTTC
CDR3 protein: CASRTQTGGSSEQYF

J gene: TRBJ1-4
clone size: NA
D gene: NA
V gene: TRBV6-5
CDR3 length: 13
CDR3 DNA: TGTGCCAGCAGTTACGGGCCGGGAGAAAAACTGTTTTTT
CDR3 protein: CASSYGPGEKLFF

J gene: TRBJ1-1
clone size: NA
D gene: NA
V gene: TRBV28
CDR3 length: 12
CDR3 DNA: TGTGCCAGCAGTAACAGGGCCACTGAAGCTTTCTTT
CDR3 protein: CASSNRATEAFF

J gene: TRBJ2-1
clone size: NA
D gene: TRBD1
V gene: TRBV4-3
CDR3 length: 13
CDR3 DNA: TGCGCCAGCAGCCAAGATCTCAGGGGGTGGGAGCTCTTC
CDR3 protein: CASSQDLRGWELF

J gene: TRBJ1-5
clone size: few
D gene: NA
V gene: TRBV4-2
CDR3 length: 15
CDR3 DNA: TGTGCCAGCAGCCAAGGAGGGGGGGAAAGTCAGCCCCAGCATTTT
CDR3 protein: CASSQGGGESQPQHF

J gene: TRBJ1-5
clone size: NA
D gene: NA
V gene: TRBV7-6
CDR3 length: 14
CDR3 DNA: TGTGCCAGCAGCTCCGGACTCGGGAATCAGCCCCAGCATTTT
CDR3 protein: CASSSGLGNQPQHF

J gene: TRBJ2-3
clone size: NA
D gene: TRBD2
V gene: TRBV27
CDR3 length: 19
CDR3 DNA: TGTGCCAGCAGTTCCTCAGGAGGGAGGGCCTACCCTAGCACAGATACGCAGTATTTT
CDR3 protein: CASSSSGGRAYPSTDTQYF

J gene: TRBJ2-1
clone size: few
D gene: NA
V gene: TRBV18
CDR3 length: 16
CDR3 DNA: TGTGCCAGCTCACAGTTTAGGGGTAGCTCCTACAATGAGCAGTTCTTC
CDR3 protein: CASSQFRGSSYNEQFF

J gene: TRBJ2-7
clone size: few
D gene: TRBD2
V gene: TRBV2
CDR3 length: 14
CDR3 DNA: TGTGCCAGCGACGCGGGAGGGCCAGGGTACGAGCAGTACTTC
CDR3 protein: CASDAGGPGYEQYF

J gene: TRBJ2-3
clone size: NA
D gene: NA
V gene: TRBV27
CDR3 length: 14
CDR3 DNA: TGTGCCAGCAGTTTATCTGGCGGGGGCAATACGCAGTATTTT
CDR3 protein: CASSLSGGGNTQYF

J gene: TRBJ2-3
clone size: NA
D gene: TRBD1
V gene: TRBV7-2
CDR3 length: 14
CDR3 DNA: TGTGCCAGCACCTCACAGGGGAACAGAGATACGCAGTATTTT
CDR3 protein: CASTSQGNRDTQYF

J gene: TRBJ2-7
clone size: NA
D gene: TRBD1
V gene: TRBV5-1
CDR3 length: 16
CDR3 DNA: TGCGCCAGCAGCTTGATAAACAGGGGGATCTCCTACGAGCAGTACTTC
CDR3 protein: CASSLINRGISYEQYF

J gene: TRBJ2-1
clone size: NA
D gene: NA
V gene: TRBV9
CDR3 length: 14
CDR3 DNA: TGTGCCAGCAGCGTCTCTCTAACCTACAATGAGCAGTTCTTC
CDR3 protein: CASSVSLTYNEQFF

J gene: TRBJ2-2
clone size: few
D gene: TRBD1
V gene: TRBV10-3
CDR3 length: 13
CDR3 DNA: TGTGCCATGGTGGACAGGTCCACCGGGGAGCTGTTTTTT
CDR3 protein: CAMVDRSTGELFF

J gene: TRBJ1-4
clone size: NA
D gene: TRBD1
V gene: TRBV18
CDR3 length: 16
CDR3 DNA: TGTGCCAGCTCCCTGGACAGGGTAGCAACTAATGAAAAACTGTTTTTT
CDR3 protein: CASSLDRVATNEKLFF

J gene: TRBJ2-3
clone size: few
D gene: TRBD2
V gene: TRBV5-1
CDR3 length: 20
CDR3 DNA: TGCGCCAGCAGCTTGGTCCGGACTAGCCATTTGGATTACTTCACAGATACGCAGTATTTT
CDR3 protein: CASSLVRTSHLDYFTDTQYF

J gene: TRBJ1-2
clone size: NA
D gene: NA
V gene: TRBV7-8
CDR3 length: 15
CDR3 DNA: TGTGCCAGCAGCCCGCCGACATCCCCTAACTATGGCTACACCTTC
CDR3 protein: CASSPPTSPNYGYTF

J gene: TRBJ2-7
clone size: NA
D gene: NA
V gene: TRBV6-6
CDR3 length: 13
CDR3 DNA: TGTGCCAGCAGAAATACAGAGACCTACGAGCAGTACTTC
CDR3 protein: CASRNTETYEQYF

J gene: TRBJ2-7
clone size: NA
D gene: TRBD1
V gene: TRBV28
CDR3 length: 12
CDR3 DNA: TGTGCCAGCAGTTTGACAGGGCCCGAGCAGTACTTC
CDR3 protein: CASSLTGPEQYF

J gene: TRBJ1-6
clone size: NA
D gene: NA
V gene: TRBV4-1
CDR3 length: 13
CDR3 DNA: TGCGCCAGCAGCCAAGAGGGGAGTTTACCCCTCCACTTT
CDR3 protein: CASSQEGSLPLHF

J gene: TRBJ2-1
clone size: once
D gene: TRBD2
V gene: TRBV6-1
CDR3 length: 14
CDR3 DNA: TGTGCCAGCAGTGAGACAGCGGGAAGGAATGAGCAGTTCTTC
CDR3 protein: CASSETAGRNEQFF

J gene: TRBJ1-1
clone size: few
D gene: TRBD1
V gene: TRBV2
CDR3 length: 14
CDR3 DNA: TGTGCCAGCAGTGTACCGGGACAGATCACTGAAGCTTTCTTT
CDR3 protein: CASSVPGQITEAFF

J gene: TRBJ2-7
clone size: once
D gene: TRBD2
V gene: TRBV6-5
CDR3 length: 15
CDR3 DNA: TGTGCCAGCAGGATACTAGCGGGGGTAGCCTACGAGCAGTACTTC
CDR3 protein: CASRILAGVAYEQYF

J gene: TRBJ1-1
clone size: NA
D gene: NA
V gene: TRBV6-5
CDR3 length: 16
CDR3 DNA: TGTGCCAGCAGTTACGGGCGAAGGGGTGGGGACACTGAAGCTTTCTTT
CDR3 protein: CASSYGRRGGDTEAFF

J gene: TRBJ2-3
clone size: NA
D gene: TRBD2
V gene: TRBV10-3
CDR3 length: 13
CDR3 DNA: TGTGTATCCAGGCGGGAGAGTACAGATACGCAGTATTTT
CDR3 protein: CVSRRESTDTQYF

J gene: TRBJ1-6
clone size: NA
D gene: NA
V gene: TRBV27
CDR3 length: 18
CDR3 DNA: TGTGCCAGCAGCCGATCGTGGGGGGGGTCAATTTATAATTCACCCCTCCACTTT
CDR3 protein: CASSRSWGGSIYNSPLHF

J gene: TRBJ2-7
clone size: NA
D gene: TRBD2
V gene: TRBV5-1
CDR3 length: 15
CDR3 DNA: TGCGCCAGCAGCAAACCGGAGACTAGCGGCTACGAGCAGTACTTC
CDR3 protein: CASSKPETSGYEQYF

J gene: TRBJ2-1
clone size: NA
D gene: NA
V gene: TRBV4-3
CDR3 length: 20
CDR3 DNA: TGCGCCAGCAGCCGCCTACCAGCGGGACAGGTGCTATCTTCCTACAATGAGCAGTTCTTC
CDR3 protein: CASSRLPAGQVLSSYNEQFF

J gene: TRBJ1-5
clone size: NA
D gene: NA
V gene: TRBV6-5
CDR3 length: 13
CDR3 DNA: TGTGCCAGCAGACCCAGGGCTCGTCAGCCCCAGCATTTT
CDR3 protein: CASRPRARQPQHF